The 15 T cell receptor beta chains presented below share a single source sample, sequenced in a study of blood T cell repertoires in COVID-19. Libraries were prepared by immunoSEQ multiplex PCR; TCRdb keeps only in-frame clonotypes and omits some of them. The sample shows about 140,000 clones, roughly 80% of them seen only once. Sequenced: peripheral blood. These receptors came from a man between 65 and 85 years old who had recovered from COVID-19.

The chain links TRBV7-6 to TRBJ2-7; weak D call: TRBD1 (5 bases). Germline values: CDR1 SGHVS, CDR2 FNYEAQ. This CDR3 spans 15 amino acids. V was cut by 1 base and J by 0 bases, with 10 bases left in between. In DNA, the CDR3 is TGTGCCAGCAGCTTAGTTCAGGGTAGCTCCTACGAGCAGTACTTC. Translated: CASSLVQGSSYEQYF.

The CDR3 is CASSQPGTFYEQYF. Written as DNA, the CDR3 is TGCGCCAGCAGCCAGCCTGGGACTTTCTACGAGCAGTACTTC. The rearrangement links TRBV4-1 to TRBJ2-7; D perhaps matches TRBD2 (6 bases). Germline CDR1 reads MGHRA; CDR2 reads YSYEKL. The CDR3 contains 14 residues. V lost 3 bases, J lost 3 bases, and 12 bases lay in between.

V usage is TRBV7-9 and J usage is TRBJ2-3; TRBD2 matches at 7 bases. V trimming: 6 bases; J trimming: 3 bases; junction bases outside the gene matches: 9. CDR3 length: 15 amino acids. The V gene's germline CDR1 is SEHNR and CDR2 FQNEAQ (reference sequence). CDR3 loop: CASRSSGTITDTQYF. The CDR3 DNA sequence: TGTGCCAGCAGGTCGAGCGGGACGATAACAGATACGCAGTATTTT.

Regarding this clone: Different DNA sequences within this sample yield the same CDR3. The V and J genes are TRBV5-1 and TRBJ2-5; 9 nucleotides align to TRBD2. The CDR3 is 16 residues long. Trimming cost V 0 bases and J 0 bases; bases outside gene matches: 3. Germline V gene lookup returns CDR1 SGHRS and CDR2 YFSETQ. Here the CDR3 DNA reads TGCGCCAGCAGCTTGGGACTAGCGGCGTACCAAGAGACCCAGTACTTC. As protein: CASSLGLAAYQETQYF.

The CDR3 nucleotides read TGTGCCAGTAGTATATTTGCGACAGGCCCAGATACGCAGTATTTT. Its translation: CASSIFATGPDTQYF. The chain links TRBV19 to TRBJ2-3; TRBD1 might be the D (6 bases). Trimming stripped 2 bases from V and 4 bases from J, with 13 bases between. CDR3 length: 15 residues. Germline V gene data show CDR1 as LNHDA and CDR2 as SQIVND (reference sequence).

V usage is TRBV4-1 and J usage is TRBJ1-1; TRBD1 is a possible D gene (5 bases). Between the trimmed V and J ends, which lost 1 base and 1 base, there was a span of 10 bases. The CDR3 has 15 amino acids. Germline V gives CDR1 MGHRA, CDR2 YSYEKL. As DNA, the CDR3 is TGCGCCAGCAGCCAAGCGAGGACATGGAACACTGAAGCTTTCTTT. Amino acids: CASSQARTWNTEAFF.

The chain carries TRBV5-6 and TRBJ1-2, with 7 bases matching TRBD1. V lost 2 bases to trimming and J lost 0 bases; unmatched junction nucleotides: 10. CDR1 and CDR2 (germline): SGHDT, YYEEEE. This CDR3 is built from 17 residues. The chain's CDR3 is CASSFQGEPAANYGYTF. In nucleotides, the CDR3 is TGTGCCAGCAGCTTTCAGGGGGAACCTGCGGCTAACTATGGCTACACCTTC. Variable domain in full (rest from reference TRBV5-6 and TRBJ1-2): DAGVTQSPTHLIKTRGQQVTLRCSPKSGHDTVSWYQQALGQGPQFIFQYYEEEERQRGNFPDRFSGHQFPNYSSELNVNALLLGDSALYLCASSFQGEPAANYGYTFGSGTRLTVV.

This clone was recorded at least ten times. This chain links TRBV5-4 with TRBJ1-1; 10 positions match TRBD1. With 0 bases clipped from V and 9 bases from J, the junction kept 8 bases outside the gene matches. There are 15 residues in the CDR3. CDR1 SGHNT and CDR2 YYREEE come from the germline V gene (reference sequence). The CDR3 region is CASSLDGTGAKKAFF. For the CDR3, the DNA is TGTGCCAGCAGCTTGGATGGGACAGGGGCCAAAAAAGCTTTCTTT.

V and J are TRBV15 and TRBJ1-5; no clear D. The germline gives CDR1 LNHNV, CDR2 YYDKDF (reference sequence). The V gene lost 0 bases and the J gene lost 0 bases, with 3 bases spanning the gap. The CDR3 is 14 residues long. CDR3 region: CATSREYSNQPQHF. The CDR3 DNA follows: TGTGCCACCAGCAGAGAATATAGCAATCAGCCCCAGCATTTT.

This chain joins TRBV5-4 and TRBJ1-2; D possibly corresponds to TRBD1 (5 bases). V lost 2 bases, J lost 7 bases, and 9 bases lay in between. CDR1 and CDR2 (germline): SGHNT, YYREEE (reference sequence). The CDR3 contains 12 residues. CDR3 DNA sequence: TGTGCCAGCAGCTTCGGGGGGGGTGGCTACACCTTC. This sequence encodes CASSFGGGGYTF.

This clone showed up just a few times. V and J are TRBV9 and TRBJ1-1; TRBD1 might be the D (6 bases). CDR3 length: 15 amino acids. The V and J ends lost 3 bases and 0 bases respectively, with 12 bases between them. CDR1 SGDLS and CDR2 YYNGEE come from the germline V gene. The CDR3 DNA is TGTGCCAGCAGCGCCCGGACAGCTATGAACACTGAAGCTTTCTTT. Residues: CASSARTAMNTEAFF. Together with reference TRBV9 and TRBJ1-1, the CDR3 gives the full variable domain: DSGVTQTPKHLITATGQRVTLRCSPRSGDLSVYWYQQSLDQGLQFLIQYYNGEERAKGNILERFSAQQFPDLHSELNLSSLELGDSALYFCASSARTAMNTEAFFGQGTRLTVV.

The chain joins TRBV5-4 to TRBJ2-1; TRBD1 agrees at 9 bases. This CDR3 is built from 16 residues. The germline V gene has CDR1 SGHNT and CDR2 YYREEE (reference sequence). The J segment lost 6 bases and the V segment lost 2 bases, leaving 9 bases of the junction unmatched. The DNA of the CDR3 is TGTGCCAGCAGCTTAGGGGGACAGGGAATAGGCAATGAGCAGTTCTTC. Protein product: CASSLGGQGIGNEQFF.

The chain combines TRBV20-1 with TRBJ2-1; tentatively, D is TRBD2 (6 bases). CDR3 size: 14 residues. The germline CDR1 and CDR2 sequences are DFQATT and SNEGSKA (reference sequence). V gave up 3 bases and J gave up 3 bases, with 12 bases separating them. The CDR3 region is CSASWWRDYNEQFF. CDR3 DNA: TGCAGTGCTAGTTGGTGGCGGGACTACAATGAGCAGTTCTTC.

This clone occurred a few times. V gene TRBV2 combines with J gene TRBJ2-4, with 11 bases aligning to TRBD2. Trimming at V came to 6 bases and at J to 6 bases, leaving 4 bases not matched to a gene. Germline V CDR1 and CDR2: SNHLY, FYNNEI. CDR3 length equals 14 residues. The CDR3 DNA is TGTGCCAGCAGAGGACTAGCGGGTTTAAACATTCAGTACTTC. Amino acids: CASRGLAGLNIQYF.

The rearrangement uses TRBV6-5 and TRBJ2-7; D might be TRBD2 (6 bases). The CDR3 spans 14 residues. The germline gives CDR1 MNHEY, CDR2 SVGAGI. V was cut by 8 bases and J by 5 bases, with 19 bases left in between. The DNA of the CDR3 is TGTGCCAGCTCCAAGGCGGCGGGGAGGCACGAGCAGTACTTC. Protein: CASSKAAGRHEQYF.